This T cell receptor beta chain stems from a study of blood T cell repertoires in COVID-19. The ends lost 7 bases at V and 11 bases at J; junction bases unmatched: 10. Germline V CDR1 and CDR2: MNHEY, SVGAGI. CDR3 length: 12 residues. The data were produced by immunoSEQ multiplex PCR, yet TCRdb's version contains in-frame clones alone and is incomplete. The repertoire includes some 330,000 clones, under 90% of them detected once, and 4% to 5% sits in the top ten. The specimen sequenced was PBMCs or T cells enriched from blood (not recorded which). The receptor was isolated from a young man who had recovered from COVID-19. This rearrangement joins TRBV6-5 to TRBJ1-1, with 7 nucleotides matching TRBD1. The DNA for the CDR3 is TGTGCCAGCATCAAACTTTCAGGGGGGGCTTTCTTT. Translated: CASIKLSGGAFF.